These T cell receptor beta chains were read from a single sample in a study of CD8 T cells in acute hepatitis C reinfection. The data were produced by immunoSEQ multiplex PCR, yet TCRdb's version contains in-frame clones alone and is incomplete. Among 35,000 to 40,000 clones, 85% to 90% were seen once, and the ten largest hold roughly 0.48%. The sequenced material came from naive CD8+ T cells from PBMCs. All receptors derive from a man aged 25-45 years with chronic hepatitis C. Both conserved end residues are part of each CDR3.

j_call cdr3_length v_call cdr3_aa
TRBJ2-7 12 TRBV5-5 CASSLVAYEQYF
TRBJ1-1 14 TRBV7-3 CASSLTGGNFEAFF
TRBJ1-6 13 TRBV6-1 CASSDGRGAPLHF
TRBJ1-2 13 TRBV30 CAWSVGAGYGYTF
TRBJ1-1 17 TRBV7-9 CASSFGSRGTRNTEAFF
TRBJ2-7 15 TRBV7-2 CASSPGSGGFHEQYF
TRBJ2-7 12 TRBV19 CASSDISYEQYF
TRBJ2-1 16 TRBV30 CAWSTRGYKSYNEQFF
TRBJ2-7 16 TRBV15 CATSRAPTGEGYEQYF
TRBJ2-1 16 TRBV7-8 CASSLRTAGTPNEQFF
TRBJ2-5 15 TRBV6-6 CASSLTGGARETQYF
TRBJ2-7 16 TRBV28 CASSFGNSGSSYEQYF
TRBJ1-1 12 TRBV4-1 CASSHGNTEAFF
TRBJ1-3 14 TRBV7-9 CASSLTPSGNTIYF
TRBJ2-1 15 TRBV4-1 CASSRGGSSYNEQFF
TRBJ2-1 18 TRBV28 CASSLYRKELSSYNEQFF
TRBJ2-5 16 TRBV27 CASRHRTGTTEETQYF
TRBJ1-1 11 TRBV5-6 CASSLTGKAFF
TRBJ1-1 17 TRBV7-9 CASSFPSSWGSGTEAFF
TRBJ2-2 14 TRBV7-3 CASSFQGMGGELFF
TRBJ2-1 13 TRBV5-6 CASSSDVGDEQFF
TRBJ1-3 17 TRBV21-1 CASSKGQGTGLGNTIYF
TRBJ2-7 15 TRBV5-4 CASSSLTGETYEQYF